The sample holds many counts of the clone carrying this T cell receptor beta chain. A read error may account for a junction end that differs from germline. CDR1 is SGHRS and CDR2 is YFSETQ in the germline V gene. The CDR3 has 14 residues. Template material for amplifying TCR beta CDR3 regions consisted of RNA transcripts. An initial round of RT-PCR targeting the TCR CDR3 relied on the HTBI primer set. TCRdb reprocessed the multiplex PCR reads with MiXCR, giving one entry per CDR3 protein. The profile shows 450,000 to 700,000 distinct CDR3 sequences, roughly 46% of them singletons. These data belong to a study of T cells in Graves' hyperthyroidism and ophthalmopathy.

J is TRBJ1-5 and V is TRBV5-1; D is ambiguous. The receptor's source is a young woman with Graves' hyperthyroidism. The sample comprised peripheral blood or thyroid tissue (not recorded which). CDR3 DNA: TGCGCCAGCAGTTTGGCCAGCGGCAATCAGCCCCAGCATTTT. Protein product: CASSLASGNQPQHF.